These 16 T cell receptor beta chains share one sample of origin, sequenced in a study of STAT5B mutations in CD4+ large granular lymphocyte leukemia. Sequencing used immunoSEQ multiplex PCR; TCRdb keeps in-frame clones, though not all of them. Of about 33,000 clones listed, around four fifths are singletons. The sequenced sample was CD4+ T cells from blood buffy coats. The receptors were sampled from a human donor in good health.

The V gene is TRBV11-2, the J gene TRBJ2-5; 12 bases match TRBD1. The V gene's germline CDR1 is SGHAT and CDR2 FQNNGV. With V trimmed by 9 bases and J by 5 bases, 13 bases remained unmatched. The CDR3 is 16 residues long. CDR3 sequence reads: CASRVLGQGARETQYF. CDR3 bases: TGTGCCAGTCGTGTCTTGGGACAGGGGGCTCGGGAGACCCAGTACTTC.

The chain has TRBV12-5 and TRBJ2-2; D is perhaps TRBD2 (5 bases). Germline CDR1 and CDR2: LGHNT and FRNRAP. The V gene lost 7 bases and the J gene lost 3 bases, with 9 bases spanning the gap. The CDR3 is 13 residues long. This CDR3 reads CASAREDTGELFF. As DNA, the CDR3 is TGTGCTAGTGCCCGGGAAGACACCGGGGAGCTGTTTTTT.

The V gene is TRBV29-1, the J gene TRBJ2-4; tentative D call: TRBD2 (5 bases). This CDR3 contains 13 residues. Germline CDR1 SQVTM, CDR2 ANQGSEA. The V end lost 7 bases, the J end lost 7 bases, and 17 bases lay between the germline ends. CDR3 sequence (DNA): TGCAGCGCGGCGACCCCGGGGTTGAACATTCAGTACTTC. Its translation: CSAATPGLNIQYF.

This chain joins TRBV12-5 and TRBJ2-6; D gene ambiguous. Germline-derived CDR1 and CDR2 are LGHNT and FRNRAP. The CDR3 extends over 14 amino acids. V dropped 1 base and J dropped 3 bases, with 4 bases sitting between them. In nucleotides, the CDR3 is TGTGCTAGTGGTTTGGGAAGTGGGGCCAACGTCCTGACTTTC. This encodes CASGLGSGANVLTF. The full variable domain, completed using reference TRBV12-5 and TRBJ2-6, is DARVTQTPRHKVTEMGQEVTMRCQPILGHNTVFWYRQTMMQGLELLAYFRNRAPLDDSGMPKDRFSAEMPDATLATLKIQPSEPRDSAVYFCASGLGSGANVLTFGAGSRLTVL.

This chain uses TRBV7-2 with TRBJ2-2, with 9 bases lining up with TRBD2. Germline-derived CDR1 and CDR2 are SGHTA and FQGNSA. This CDR3 is 15 amino acids long. Trimming cost V 3 bases and J 1 base; bases outside gene matches: 0. In DNA, the CDR3 is TGTGCCAGCAGCTTTAGCGGGGGGAACACCGGGGAGCTGTTTTTT. Protein sequence: CASSFSGGNTGELFF.

The V call is TRBV9, the J call TRBJ1-6; no definite D call. Germline CDR1 and CDR2: SGDLS and YYNGEE. The ends were cut back, 3 bases at V and 9 bases at J, with 13 bases in the middle. CDR3 length: 14 amino acids. Here the CDR3 reads CASSAGRKVSPLHF. CDR3 nucleotides: TGTGCCAGCAGCGCAGGACGGAAGGTTTCACCCCTCCACTTT.

The rearrangement joins TRBV18 to TRBJ2-7; 8 bases align to TRBD1. The CDR3 is 15 amino acids. Germline V gene data show CDR1 as KGHSH and CDR2 as LQKENI. The J segment lost 2 bases and the V segment lost 1 base, leaving 4 bases of the junction unmatched. Written as DNA, the CDR3 is TGTGCCAGCTCACCACAGGTGACAGGGGCCTACGAGCAGTACTTC. As protein: CASSPQVTGAYEQYF.

The sample holds one count of this clone. The chain carries TRBV6-5 and TRBJ1-2; the D is unclear. Germline CDR1 is MNHEY and CDR2 is SVGAGI. The CDR3 length is 13 residues. Trimming cost V 0 bases and J 2 bases, with 4 bases left between them. The CDR3 protein is CASSYSPNYGYTF. The CDR3 DNA sequence: TGTGCCAGCAGTTACTCTCCGAACTATGGCTACACCTTC.

The chain carries TRBV5-6 and TRBJ2-7; 11 nucleotides line up with TRBD2. CDR1 SGHDT and CDR2 YYEEEE come from the germline V gene. This CDR3 comprises 14 residues. Unmatched junction bases numbered 9, after V lost 4 bases and J lost 9 bases. DNA of the CDR3: TGTGCCAGCAGCGTACTAGCGGGAGAATCGGGGCAGTACTTC. The encoded protein is CASSVLAGESGQYF.

This sequence joins TRBV28 and TRBJ2-7, with TRBD1 matching 8 bases. The V gene's germline CDR1 is MDHEN and CDR2 SYDVKM. Losses at the gene ends were 3 bases for V and 0 bases for J; bases not matched to a gene: 13. This CDR3 comprises 18 residues. CDR3 sequence reads: CASSLRTGLRVSSYEQYF. The DNA for the CDR3 is TGTGCCAGCAGTTTGAGGACAGGGCTGAGAGTTAGCTCCTACGAGCAGTACTTC. Full variable domain (missing parts from reference TRBV28 and TRBJ2-7): DVKVTQSSRYLVKRTGEKVFLECVQDMDHENMFWYRQDPGLGLRLIYFSYDVKMKEKGDIPEGYSVSREKKERFSLILESASTNQTSMYLCASSLRTGLRVSSYEQYFGPGTRLTVT.

The gene calls are TRBV4-1 and TRBJ1-2; TRBD1 might be the D (6 bases). The CDR3 is made up of 16 amino acids. V lost 1 base, J lost 4 bases, and 16 bases lay in between. The germline V gene encodes CDR1 MGHRA and CDR2 YSYEKL. In DNA, the CDR3 is TGCGCCAGCAGCCAAGTCCCAAGGGACATCACCTATGGCTACACCTTC. This encodes CASSQVPRDITYGYTF.

The rearrangement links TRBV2 to TRBJ1-4, with D possibly TRBD1 on 6 matching bases. The CDR3 extends over 14 amino acids. CDR1 and CDR2 (germline): SNHLY, FYNNEI. V was pared by 6 bases and J by 7 bases, with 15 bases between. As DNA, the CDR3 is TGTGCCAGCAGGGGTCGGACAGCTCCTGAAAAACTGTTTTTT. Protein sequence: CASRGRTAPEKLFF.

The chain is built from TRBV6-1 and TRBJ1-3; D might be TRBD1 (5 bases). This CDR3 region has 14 residues. The germline V and J ends were trimmed by 11 bases and 0 bases, with 14 bases remaining between them. The germline V gene encodes CDR1 MNHNS and CDR2 SASEGT. The CDR3 region is CAARQISSGNTIYF. As DNA, the CDR3 is TGTGCCGCCCGACAGATAAGCTCTGGAAACACCATATATTTT.

V usage is TRBV29-1 and J usage is TRBJ2-3, with D perhaps matching TRBD1 or TRBD2 (6 bases each). The CDR3 covers 13 residues. Trimming cost V 1 base and J 6 bases, with 11 bases left between them. Germline loops: CDR1 SQVTM, CDR2 ANQGSEA. CDR3 sequence: CSVEVTGADTQYF. The DNA of the CDR3 is TGCAGCGTTGAAGTCACGGGGGCTGATACGCAGTATTTT.

The V call is TRBV30, the J call TRBJ2-4; the D is unclear. Germline CDR1 is GTSNPN and CDR2 is SVGIG (reference sequence). Trimming left V 8 bases short and J 9 bases short, with 20 bases between. CDR3 length equals 13 residues. The CDR3 DNA sequence: TGTGCCACCCAGGCCAAGGGATTTTTCATTCAGTACTTC. Translation gives CATQAKGFFIQYF. Based on the CDR3 plus reference TRBV30 and TRBJ2-4, the full variable domain is SQTIHQWPATLVQPVGSPLSLECTVEGTSNPNLYWYRQAAGRGLQLLFYSVGIGQISSEVPQNLSASRPQDRQFILSSKKLLLSDSGFYLCATQAKGFFIQYFGAGTRLSVL.

This clone was seen more than once but under ten times. CDR3 DNA: TGTGCCAGCAGCCCATTTTTGGGCGGCCGGAACACTGAAGCTTTCTTT. Amino acids: CASSPFLGGRNTEAFF. This chain connects TRBV11-2 to TRBJ1-1; D is uncertain. Germline CDR1 and CDR2: SGHAT and FQNNGV. Trimming took off 5 bases at V and 1 base at J, with 17 bases between the two ends. The CDR3 spans 16 residues.